A selection of T cell receptor beta chains follows, all from one sample in a study of cytomegalovirus exposure and HLA in healthy donors. The protocol was immunoSEQ multiplex PCR, while the TCRdb copy is restricted to in-frame clones and leaves out a portion. The sample has 150,000 to 200,000 clones; around 86% are singletons. Sequenced sample: PBMCs. The receptors originated from a man in his thirties or forties in good health and CMV-seropositive. Both conserved end residues are part of each CDR3. D genes are given only for firm matches. Size is omitted from some rows. Given values are once, few, many or a class for expanded clones.

D	J	V	size	DNA	CDR3
NA	TRBJ2-7	TRBV7-2	NA	TGTGCCAGCAGCTTATCTGCGTACGAGCAGTACTTC	CASSLSAYEQYF
NA	TRBJ2-7	TRBV27	NA	TGTGCCAGCAGTCGCCCGGGGCCGGAGAGCGAGCAGTACTTC	CASSRPGPESEQYF
NA	TRBJ2-5	TRBV18	NA	TGTGCCAGCTTGGACAGACTAGCACAAGAGACCCAGTACTTC	CASLDRLAQETQYF
NA	TRBJ2-7	TRBV9	NA	TGTGCCAGCAGCGGGGAACCGGGACACTCTTTGACCGAGCAGTACTTC	CASSGEPGHSLTEQYF
TRBD1	TRBJ1-5	TRBV9	NA	TGTGCCAGCAGCGCTGAGGGGGCTAGCAATCAGCCCCAGCATTTT	CASSAEGASNQPQHF
NA	TRBJ2-5	TRBV5-1	NA	TGCGCCAGCAGCTCCCTTCGCGGCGACCAAGAGACCCAGTACTTC	CASSSLRGDQETQYF
NA	TRBJ1-3	TRBV29-1	few	TGCAGCGTTGCTGACTCTGGAAACACCATATATTTT	CSVADSGNTIYF
TRBD2	TRBJ2-5	TRBV9	NA	TGTGCCAGCAGCGATAGCGGGGGGAGGGTAGAGACCCAGTACTTC	CASSDSGGRVETQYF
NA	TRBJ2-7	TRBV4-1	NA	TGCGCCAGCAGCCAAGACGAGACTGTCCCCTACGAGCAGTACTTC	CASSQDETVPYEQYF
NA	TRBJ1-3	TRBV30	NA	TGTGCCTGGACCTTTAAGGCCTCTGGAAACACCATATATTTT	CAWTFKASGNTIYF
NA	TRBJ1-1	TRBV7-3	NA	TGTGCCAGCAGTTGGGCCGGAGGGATGAACACTGAAGCTTTCTTT	CASSWAGGMNTEAFF
NA	TRBJ2-1	TRBV19	NA	TGTGCCAGTACCCCGGGGGCCAGGGTGGGTAATGAGCAGTTCTTC	CASTPGARVGNEQFF
NA	TRBJ1-3	TRBV4-1	NA	TGCGCCAGCAGTCACCCCGTAAGACAATCTGGAAACACCATATATTTT	CASSHPVRQSGNTIYF
NA	TRBJ1-6	TRBV27	NA	TGTGCCAGCAGTTACGGGGCAGAAAATTCACCCCTCCACTTT	CASSYGAENSPLHF
NA	TRBJ2-5	TRBV19	NA	TGTGCCAGTAGTATAGATTGGGGGGCCCAAGAGACCCAGTACTTC	CASSIDWGAQETQYF
TRBD1	TRBJ1-4	TRBV5-1	NA	TGCGCCAGCAGCCTCGGACAGGGGCAGGAAAAACTGTTTTTT	CASSLGQGQEKLFF
NA	TRBJ2-2	TRBV6-4	NA	TGTGCCAGCAGTGTTATGGCAGCAACCGGGGAGCTGTTTTTT	CASSVMAATGELFF
NA	TRBJ1-5	TRBV19	NA	TGTGCCAGTAGTACGACAGGCCTTCAGCCCCAGCATTTT	CASSTTGLQPQHF
TRBD1	TRBJ2-7	TRBV10-3	NA	TGTGCCATCAGTGAGTCGACGGGACAGGGGGCCTACGAGCAGTACTTC	CAISESTGQGAYEQYF
NA	TRBJ2-1	TRBV11-3	once	TGTGCCAGCAGCGCAATAGGACGGACAGACGGCTACAATGAGCAGTTCTTC	CASSAIGRTDGYNEQFF
NA	TRBJ1-6	TRBV7-9	NA	TGTGCCAGCAGCTTCCCAAATGAGCCCCTCCACTTT	CASSFPNEPLHF
TRBD1	TRBJ2-1	TRBV9	NA	TGTGCCAGCAGCGAGGGGGCCCAGGGCTCCTACAATGAGCAGTTCTTC	CASSEGAQGSYNEQFF
NA	TRBJ2-5	TRBV29-1	NA	TGCAGCGTTGGCGAGAATCAAGAGACCCAGTACTTC	CSVGENQETQYF
NA	TRBJ2-1	TRBV11-3	NA	TGTGCCAGCAGCTTTGGGGGCCTAGTCCCCAATGAGCAGTTCTTC	CASSFGGLVPNEQFF
NA	TRBJ1-2	TRBV6-5	NA	TGTGCCAGCAGTTCGCGGACAGCTACTACTTCTACTGGCTACACCTTC	CASSSRTATTSTGYTF
NA	TRBJ2-1	TRBV11-2	NA	TGTGCCAGCAGCTTAAGACAATACAATGAGCAGTTCTTC	CASSLRQYNEQFF
NA	TRBJ1-5	TRBV28	NA	TGTGCCAGCAGGTCAGTGGAAAGCAATCAGCCCCAGCATTTT	CASRSVESNQPQHF
NA	TRBJ1-1	TRBV6-5	NA	TGTGCCAGCACCTGGGGCAGGAACGTCGCTGAAGCTTTCTTT	CASTWGRNVAEAFF
NA	TRBJ1-1	TRBV7-8	NA	TGTGCCAGCAGCTTAGTAGAAGGGGGGGGTACTGAAGCTTTCTTT	CASSLVEGGGTEAFF
NA	TRBJ2-1	TRBV7-9	once	TGTGCCAGCAGCTTATTAGCGGACAATGAGCAGTTCTTC	CASSLLADNEQFF
TRBD2	TRBJ2-1	TRBV15	NA	TGTGCCACCAGCAGACCCGGGACTAGCGGGCGCAATGAGCAGTTCTTC	CATSRPGTSGRNEQFF
NA	TRBJ2-7	TRBV5-1	NA	TGCGCCAGCAGCCTAACCCAAGGGGTCTACGAGCAGTACTTC	CASSLTQGVYEQYF
NA	TRBJ1-2	TRBV6-6	NA	TGTGCCAGCAGTTACAGGGACTATGCCTCCGGCTACACCTTC	CASSYRDYASGYTF
NA	TRBJ2-5	TRBV7-9	NA	TGTGCCAGCAGCGACGACAGGTCCACCCGGGTAAAAGAGACCCAGTACTTC	CASSDDRSTRVKETQYF
NA	TRBJ2-2	TRBV7-3	NA	TGTGCCAGCAGCTTAATAGTAGCCCGAACCGGGGAGCTGTTTTTT	CASSLIVARTGELFF
TRBD1	TRBJ1-3	TRBV29-1	NA	TGCAGCGTTGAAGACTGGACAGGGACTGGAAACACCATATATTTT	CSVEDWTGTGNTIYF
NA	TRBJ2-2	TRBV6-5	NA	TGTGCCAGCAGTTACCCACTCGGGGAGCTGTTTTTT	CASSYPLGELFF
NA	TRBJ2-7	TRBV7-6	NA	TGTGCCAGCAGCTTGGGGGGGACAGCCTACGAGCAGTACTTC	CASSLGGTAYEQYF
NA	TRBJ1-5	TRBV5-6	NA	TGTGCCAGCAGCGCCCGCCCAACAGGGACTAATCAGCCCCAGCATTTT	CASSARPTGTNQPQHF
TRBD1	TRBJ1-1	TRBV10-3	NA	TGTGCCATCAGTGGGGACAGAGGAAACACTGAAGCTTTCTTT	CAISGDRGNTEAFF